This is a list of T cell receptor beta chains from one sample in a study of T cells in Graves' hyperthyroidism and ophthalmopathy. TCRdb passed the multiplex PCR reads through MiXCR, listing each CDR3 protein once. The sample contains 650,000 to 850,000 distinct CDR3 sequences, roughly 20% of which appear only once. The sample was blood. The source of these receptors is a woman aged 45-60 years with Graves' hyperthyroidism that later progressed to Graves' ophthalmopathy. CDR3s include the opening cysteine and the closing phenylalanine or tryptophan.

j_call: TRBJ2-7
v_call: TRBV3-1
cdr3_aa: CASSQDAQGYEQYF

j_call: TRBJ2-1
v_call: TRBV5-1
cdr3_aa: CASWRDIQGNEQFF

j_call: TRBJ1-1
v_call: TRBV20-1
cdr3_aa: CSARDPKGFTEAFF

j_call: TRBJ2-1
v_call: TRBV10-2
cdr3_aa: CASSESNSAHYNEQFF

j_call: TRBJ1-6
v_call: TRBV2
cdr3_aa: CASKNEGLYNSPLHF

j_call: TRBJ2-7
v_call: TRBV11-3
cdr3_aa: CASSQNRGAYEQYF

j_call: TRBJ2-4
v_call: TRBV5-6
cdr3_aa: CASSFKDIQYF

j_call: TRBJ2-1
v_call: TRBV3-1
cdr3_aa: CASSQEEGPPFF

j_call: TRBJ2-5
v_call: TRBV5-5
cdr3_aa: CASSVWDSQETQYF

j_call: TRBJ2-5
v_call: TRBV5-1
cdr3_aa: CASSFLISGETQYF

j_call: TRBJ2-3
v_call: TRBV7-7
cdr3_aa: CASSSSGGVGTDTQYF

j_call: TRBJ1-1
v_call: TRBV5-1
cdr3_aa: CASSPHGGMNTEAFF

j_call: TRBJ2-1
v_call: TRBV11-2
cdr3_aa: CASSQQRGKYNEQFF

j_call: TRBJ2-3
v_call: TRBV7-2
cdr3_aa: CASSLVGSSRDTQYF

j_call: TRBJ2-7
v_call: TRBV7-6
cdr3_aa: CASSSGGRGVPYEQYF

j_call: TRBJ2-1
v_call: TRBV10-3
cdr3_aa: CAISDPGTGYNEQFF

j_call: TRBJ2-7
v_call: TRBV11-2
cdr3_aa: CASSFSRLAVTYEQYF

j_call: TRBJ2-2
v_call: TRBV10-3
cdr3_aa: CAISATGGPGELFF

j_call: TRBJ1-1
v_call: TRBV4-1
cdr3_aa: CASSQARVETEAFF

j_call: TRBJ2-5
v_call: TRBV6-2/TRBV6-3
cdr3_aa: CASSWGPEAETQYF

j_call: TRBJ1-2
v_call: TRBV12-3/TRBV12-4
cdr3_aa: CASTEGSPNYGYTF

j_call: TRBJ2-3
v_call: TRBV27
cdr3_aa: CASSPYGGRGGVTDTQYF

j_call: TRBJ2-3
v_call: TRBV4-2
cdr3_aa: CASSQDPSTRDTQYF

j_call: TRBJ1-2
v_call: TRBV18
cdr3_aa: CASSPGGQGYGYTF

j_call: TRBJ2-5
v_call: TRBV6-1
cdr3_aa: CASSGRTSKKTQYF

j_call: TRBJ1-3
v_call: TRBV3-1
cdr3_aa: CASSPSTEAGNTIYF

j_call: TRBJ1-1
v_call: TRBV20-1
cdr3_aa: CSATKTEVAFF

j_call: TRBJ1-1
v_call: TRBV12-3/TRBV12-4
cdr3_aa: CASRTGTTGLNTEAFF

j_call: TRBJ1-6
v_call: TRBV14
cdr3_aa: CASSQGGRYGPLHF

j_call: TRBJ2-2
v_call: TRBV6-1
cdr3_aa: CASSRDRGNTGELFF

j_call: TRBJ2-2
v_call: TRBV11-2
cdr3_aa: CASSPTRGAHGELFF

j_call: TRBJ1-5
v_call: TRBV7-2
cdr3_aa: CASSLEGQGAGWDNQPQHF

j_call: TRBJ1-1
v_call: TRBV3-1
cdr3_aa: CASSAHPGPANTEAFF

j_call: TRBJ1-6
v_call: TRBV4-2
cdr3_aa: CASSQPGTGYNSPLHF

j_call: TRBJ1-4
v_call: TRBV3-1
cdr3_aa: CASSQDLFTNEKLFF

j_call: TRBJ1-5
v_call: TRBV4-1
cdr3_aa: CASSRDTDQPQHF

j_call: TRBJ1-4
v_call: TRBV9
cdr3_aa: CASSPAPEYNEKLFF

j_call: TRBJ2-5
v_call: TRBV3-1
cdr3_aa: CASSQGLGLAEQETQYF

j_call: TRBJ2-7
v_call: TRBV5-4
cdr3_aa: CASSNSFRGQEQYF

j_call: TRBJ1-6
v_call: TRBV7-6
cdr3_aa: CASSLDGTGKSPLHF

j_call: TRBJ2-2
v_call: TRBV6-1
cdr3_aa: CASNGKFANTGELFF

j_call: TRBJ1-1
v_call: TRBV11-2
cdr3_aa: CASSLAIGGTEAFF

j_call: TRBJ2-1
v_call: TRBV9
cdr3_aa: CASSVVGGTYNEQFF

j_call: TRBJ1-1
v_call: TRBV3-1
cdr3_aa: CASSQDRGWVRTEAFF

j_call: TRBJ1-2
v_call: TRBV9
cdr3_aa: CASSVGEAFRGYTF

j_call: TRBJ1-6
v_call: TRBV11-2
cdr3_aa: CASSFGGRPNSPLHF

j_call: TRBJ2-7
v_call: TRBV20-1
cdr3_aa: CSAGELADDTYEQYF

j_call: TRBJ2-7
v_call: TRBV18
cdr3_aa: CASSPPEGYEQYF

j_call: TRBJ2-5
v_call: TRBV9
cdr3_aa: CASSVDRGAIQETQYF

j_call: TRBJ2-2
v_call: TRBV19
cdr3_aa: CASSQTSVGELFF

j_call: TRBJ1-1
v_call: TRBV7-2
cdr3_aa: CASSPHSTVNTEAFF

j_call: TRBJ2-5
v_call: TRBV10-2
cdr3_aa: CASSRVQQETQYF

j_call: TRBJ2-7
v_call: TRBV20-1
cdr3_aa: CSAGLAASYEQYF

j_call: TRBJ2-1
v_call: TRBV25-1
cdr3_aa: CASSEDESYNEQFF

j_call: TRBJ2-6
v_call: TRBV3-1
cdr3_aa: CAGSQDSGANVLTF

j_call: TRBJ2-7
v_call: TRBV20-1
cdr3_aa: CSARDPSDRVNEQYF

j_call: TRBJ1-4
v_call: TRBV7-9
cdr3_aa: CASRIKGENEKLFF

j_call: TRBJ2-3
v_call: TRBV5-1
cdr3_aa: CASSLSALAGTDTQYF

j_call: TRBJ1-3
v_call: TRBV27
cdr3_aa: CASRGLTGSGNTIYF

j_call: TRBJ1-4
v_call: TRBV5-1
cdr3_aa: CASSPRTGRNEKLFF